The clone carrying this T cell receptor (beta chain) was seen repeatedly, ten times or more. TCRdb fed the RT-PCR reads into MiXCR, producing one record per CDR3 protein. The data contain about 680,000 distinct CDR3 sequences, about 14% of them singletons. CDR1 and CDR2 from the germline V gene are DFQATT and SNEGSKA (reference sequence). The CDR3 runs 16 residues. J was trimmed by 0 bases and V by 6 bases; bases with no gene match: 9. Sequencing was done on a sample of memory CD4+ T cells from blood. The source is a female donor in good health, serving as a healthy control. The V and J genes are TRBV20-1 and TRBJ2-1; 9 bases are a match to TRBD2. In DNA, the CDR3 is TGCAGTGCGCCGTACTTTAGCGGGAGCTCCTACAATGAGCAGTTCTTC. Translation gives CSAPYFSGSSYNEQFF.